These T cell receptor beta chains were read from a single sample in a study of Tregs in tolerant kidney transplant recipients. Clones were sequenced by immunoSEQ multiplex PCR, and TCRdb holds only the in-frame ones, with some missing. The data contain around 98,000 clones, roughly 93% of them singletons. This material consisted of CD4+ T cells from blood, taken before the transplant. The receptors originated from a human donor who received a combined kidney and bone marrow transplant. CDR3s include the opening cysteine and the closing phenylalanine or tryptophan. D genes are given only for firm matches. Expanded clones are given a class, and other clones once, few, many or no size at all.

D gene	V gene	J gene	clone size	CDR3 DNA	CDR3 protein
NA	TRBV25-1	TRBJ1-2	NA	TGTGCCAGCAGCTCTCAGGGGCTCTATGGCTACACCTTC	CASSSQGLYGYTF
NA	TRBV7-3	TRBJ2-7	NA	TGTGCCAGCAGCTTAAGATCAGGGGACGAGCAGTACTTC	CASSLRSGDEQYF
NA	TRBV7-9	TRBJ1-1	NA	TGTGCCAGCAGCATGGAGGGGCCTGAAGCTTTCTTT	CASSMEGPEAFF
TRBD1	TRBV14	TRBJ2-5	NA	TGTGCCAGCAGCCGAACAGGGGCCCGGAGGGAGACCCAGTACTTC	CASSRTGARRETQYF
NA	TRBV6-6	TRBJ1-2	NA	TGTGCCAGCAGTTATGAGGGGGTCTATGGCTACACCTTC	CASSYEGVYGYTF
NA	TRBV7-8	TRBJ2-1	NA	TGTGCCAGCAGCTTAGCGCCCGGGGGGCACAATGAGCAGTTCTTC	CASSLAPGGHNEQFF
TRBD2	TRBV7-2	TRBJ2-2	NA	TGTGCCAGCAGCTCTCGGCGGGGGGGAAACACCGGGGAGCTGTTTTTT	CASSSRRGGNTGELFF
TRBD2	TRBV6-1	TRBJ2-3	NA	TGTGCCAGCAGTGTTTCTCCGGGAGGGAGGACAGATACGCAGTATTTT	CASSVSPGGRTDTQYF
NA	TRBV18	TRBJ2-7	NA	TGTGCCAGCTCACCGAGGGTCCACGAGCAGTACTTC	CASSPRVHEQYF
NA	TRBV6-1	TRBJ1-1	NA	TGTGCCAGCAGGTGGGGACAACCGAACACTGAAGCTTTCTTT	CASRWGQPNTEAFF
TRBD2	TRBV4-1	TRBJ2-3	NA	TGCGCCAGCAGCCAGACCGGGACTAGCGGGGGACTCGCTAGCACAGATACGCAGTATTTT	CASSQTGTSGGLASTDTQYF
TRBD2	TRBV10-2	TRBJ2-5	NA	TGCGCCAGCACGCCGCTAGCGGGACTCCTCCAAGAGACCCAGTACTTC	CASTPLAGLLQETQYF
NA	TRBV7-3	TRBJ2-1	NA	TGTGCCAGCAGCTTATCAGGGAATGAGCAGTTCTTC	CASSLSGNEQFF
TRBD2	TRBV7-2	TRBJ2-1	NA	TGTGCCAGCAGCTGGGGGACTAGCGCCTTCTCCTACAATGAGCAGTTCTTC	CASSWGTSAFSYNEQFF
NA	TRBV28	TRBJ2-5	NA	TGTGCCAGCACCCCAGGGGTCGGAGAGACCCAGTACTTC	CASTPGVGETQYF
TRBD2	TRBV4-3	TRBJ2-7	few	TGCGCCAGCAGCCAAGATAGGCTAGCGGGGGGGAAGTACGAGCAGTACTTC	CASSQDRLAGGKYEQYF
TRBD1	TRBV6-5	TRBJ2-5	NA	TGTGCCAGCAGTCGACAGGGGCTGATCCAAGAGACCCAGTACTTC	CASSRQGLIQETQYF
TRBD1	TRBV7-2	TRBJ1-5	NA	TGTGCCAGCAGCTTCCCAGGGGGTCAGCCCCAGCATTTT	CASSFPGGQPQHF
NA	TRBV30	TRBJ2-1	NA	TGTGCCTGTCAGGAGGTACTGACCGGCAATGAGCAGTTCTTC	CACQEVLTGNEQFF
TRBD1	TRBV19	TRBJ2-6	NA	TGTGCCAGTAGCTTGACAGGGGGGGCTTCTGGGGCCAACGTCCTGACTTTC	CASSLTGGASGANVLTF
NA	TRBV4-3	TRBJ1-3	NA	TGCGCCAGCAGCCAAAGGGGATCTGGAAACACCATATATTTT	CASSQRGSGNTIYF
NA	TRBV6-6	TRBJ1-3	few	TGTGCCAGCATAGCTCACTCTGGAAACACCATATATTTT	CASIAHSGNTIYF
NA	TRBV6-1	TRBJ1-5	NA	TGTGCCAGCAGTGGACCTTGGGGGCTCAATAGTCAGCCCCAGCATTTT	CASSGPWGLNSQPQHF
TRBD1	TRBV28	TRBJ1-5	NA	TGTGCCAGCAGTACACAACAGGGGGGACTCAATCAGCCCCAGCATTTT	CASSTQQGGLNQPQHF
NA	TRBV19	TRBJ2-2	NA	TGTGCCAGTAGTATGGGCAGGGCGAGCGCTCAAGGCGGGGAGCTGTTTTTT	CASSMGRASAQGGELFF
NA	TRBV19	TRBJ1-3	NA	TGTGCCAGTAAGCTATCAGGTTCGGGAAACACCATATATTTT	CASKLSGSGNTIYF
TRBD2	TRBV4-1	TRBJ2-1	NA	TGCGCCAGCAGCCAAGGGGGACTAGCAATTTACAATGAGCAGTTCTTC	CASSQGGLAIYNEQFF
NA	TRBV19	TRBJ1-1	NA	TGTGCCAGTAGGCAAACAGGGCTCCTCCTTGAAGCTTTCTTT	CASRQTGLLLEAFF
TRBD1	TRBV27	TRBJ2-7	NA	TGTGCCAGCAGTTCGGTTCACAGGGGGCCCCCCTACGAGCAGTACTTC	CASSSVHRGPPYEQYF
NA	TRBV7-2	TRBJ2-3	few	TGTGCCAGCAGGGCTAGCACAGATACGCAGTATTTT	CASRASTDTQYF
TRBD2	TRBV4-2	TRBJ2-7	NA	TGTGCCAGCAGCCAAGAAGCGGGAGGCCACTACGAGCAGTACTTC	CASSQEAGGHYEQYF
TRBD1	TRBV4-2	TRBJ2-7	NA	TGTGCCAGCAGCCAGAAGACGGGACAGGGTGACGGCATCCCCTACGAGCAGTACTTC	CASSQKTGQGDGIPYEQYF
TRBD2	TRBV30	TRBJ2-3	NA	TGTGCCTGGATGCGGCGGGAGGCCACAGATACGCAGTATTTT	CAWMRREATDTQYF
NA	TRBV15	TRBJ1-3	NA	TGTGCCACCAGCAGAGTTGAGTCCCCTGGAAACACCATATATTTT	CATSRVESPGNTIYF
TRBD2	TRBV9	TRBJ2-2	NA	TGTGCCAGCAGCGCCCTAGCGGGGGGGCCCCGAACCGGGGAGCTGTTTTTT	CASSALAGGPRTGELFF
TRBD1	TRBV5-8	TRBJ1-3	NA	TGTGCCAGCAGCCTACAGGGGAACACCATATATTTT	CASSLQGNTIYF
TRBD1	TRBV2	TRBJ1-3	NA	TGTGCCAGCAGTGAAGCGCTTCGGGCAGGGGGGAACACCATATATTTT	CASSEALRAGGNTIYF
NA	TRBV7-2	TRBJ2-2	NA	TGTGCCAGCAGCTTAACAATCGGAGGAACCGGGGAGCTGTTTTTT	CASSLTIGGTGELFF
TRBD2	TRBV28	TRBJ2-5	NA	TGTGCCAGCAGTCCCCCTCGCGGGGGGTGGGAGACCCAGTACTTC	CASSPPRGGWETQYF
NA	TRBV7-2	TRBJ2-3	NA	TGTGCCAGCAGCACCCGGACTTCTAGCACAGATACGCAGTATTTT	CASSTRTSSTDTQYF
NA	TRBV14	TRBJ2-7	NA	TGTGCCAGCAGCCAAGCTTCAGGGACATTTTCCTACGAGCAGTACTTC	CASSQASGTFSYEQYF
NA	TRBV5-1	TRBJ2-3	NA	TGCGCCAGCAGCAGGGCCCCCGCGGGGGCCGATACGCAGTATTTT	CASSRAPAGADTQYF
NA	TRBV4-3	TRBJ2-1	NA	TGCGCCAGCAGCCTTAGGAGTTCCTACAATGAGCAGTTCTTC	CASSLRSSYNEQFF
NA	TRBV4-3	TRBJ2-4	NA	TGCGCCAGCAGCCAAAGTGGGGCAGGGTCTGGCAAAAACATTCAGTACTTC	CASSQSGAGSGKNIQYF
NA	TRBV28	TRBJ1-1	NA	TGTGCCAGCAGTTCGATGGCGGGGTCCTGGAACACTGAAGCTTTCTTT	CASSSMAGSWNTEAFF
TRBD2	TRBV18	TRBJ2-7	NA	TGTGCCAGCTCGGGAGGGACGGGATACTACGAGCAGTACTTC	CASSGGTGYYEQYF
NA	TRBV7-9	TRBJ1-4	once	TGTGCCAGCAGCCGGACAGCTGCAGTGGCGGTCTGGGATGAAAAACTGTTTTTT	CASSRTAAVAVWDEKLFF
TRBD1	TRBV19	TRBJ1-5	few	TGTGCCAGTAGTACACAGGGGGCAGAACAGCCCCAGCATTTT	CASSTQGAEQPQHF
NA	TRBV11-2	TRBJ2-6	NA	TGTGCCAGCAGCATTTCGGGAGCGGCTGGGGCCAACGTCCTGACTTTC	CASSISGAAGANVLTF
NA	TRBV11-2	TRBJ1-2	once	TGTGCCAGCAGCTTAGACCTCAGACAGGCAATGGGGAAGGGCTACACCTTC	CASSLDLRQAMGKGYTF
NA	TRBV7-2	TRBJ2-7	NA	TGTGCCAGCAGCTCGACCACCGAGGCCGAGCAGTACTTC	CASSSTTEAEQYF